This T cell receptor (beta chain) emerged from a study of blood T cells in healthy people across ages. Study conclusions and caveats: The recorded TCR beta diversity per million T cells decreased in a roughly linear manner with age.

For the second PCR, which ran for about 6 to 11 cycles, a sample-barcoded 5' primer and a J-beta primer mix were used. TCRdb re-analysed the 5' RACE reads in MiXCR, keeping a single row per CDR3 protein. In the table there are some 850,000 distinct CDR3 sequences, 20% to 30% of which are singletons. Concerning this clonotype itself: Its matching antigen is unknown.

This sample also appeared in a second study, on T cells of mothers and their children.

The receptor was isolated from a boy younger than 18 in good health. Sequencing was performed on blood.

In nucleotides, the CDR3 is TGTGCCAGCAGCTTAACCCTAGCGGGGGCCTACAATGAGCAGTTCTTC. Amino acid sequence: CASSLTLAGAYNEQFF. This chain connects TRBV11-2 to TRBJ2-1; 10 bases align to TRBD2. Germline values: CDR1 SGHAT, CDR2 FQNNGV. With V trimmed by 2 bases and J by 2 bases, 3 bases remained unmatched. The CDR3 length is 16 residues. Supplemented by reference TRBV11-2 and TRBJ2-1, the full variable domain reads EAGVAQSPRYKIIEKRQSVAFWCNPISGHATLYWYQQILGQGPKLLIQFQNNGVVDDSQLPKDRFSAERLKGVDSTLKIQPAKLEDSAVYLCASSLTLAGAYNEQFFGPGTRLTVL.